This TCR beta chain is from a study of blood T cell repertoires in COVID-19 (dated by TCRdb to 2018 to 2021). With respect to the entire study: The collaborator samples originated in the United States, Italy and Spain and spanned the acute and convalescent phases of COVID-19. The dataset comprised deeply sampled blood TCRbeta repertoires from subjects exposed to, actively infected with, or recovered from COVID-19. The prospective study material was composed of cDNA or gDNA derived from T cells, B-cell-depleted T cells, or PBMCs. A de-identified subject ID, COVID-19 status, age in years and sex were almost always included in the sample metadata. Samples came from the ongoing ImmuneRACE study (first 160 participants) plus 1,254 subjects from 6 global collaborators. The repertoires were made available in a free public database intended to serve as a resource for research on the immune response to SARS-CoV-2. Where available, HLA class I and class II types were taken from metadata supplied by the sample provider and were not determined by assay-based typing.

Paper-wide results and their limitations: How much clinical and demographic metadata was included differed by source and by participant, and the metadata was provided uncurated.

According to the germline V gene, CDR1 reads LGHNA and CDR2 reads YSLEER. CDR3 length: 17 amino acids, cysteine to phenylalanine. Just CDR3 DNA is preserved here, 51 bases in frame from base 1. The germline ends are 15 bases apart after V is trimmed by 4 bases and J by 2 bases. The immunoSEQ Assay, a bias-controlled multiplex PCR, was used to amplify TCRbeta CDR3 regions from genomic DNA. The study's own analysis went as follows. The number of nucleated cells in each sample was estimated from the amplification of reference gene primers within the assay. Sequence reads were collapsed and filtered to measure the absolute abundance of every unique TCRbeta CDR3 rearrangement. Productive Simpson clonality was computed per sample as the square root of Simpson's diversity index over productive rearrangements. What TCRdb holds here is the immuneACCESS table cut down to in-frame rearrangements. Part of the clones is not present; checked against another copy, under half of the missing clones reflect an unresolved V gene, and the others are unexplained. The DNA was the basis for D and trimming; V, J and clone size are from that table. The sample table records 40,000 to 45,000 clones; roughly 87% of these occur just once. The top ten hold around 6.2% of the sample.

Collaborating institutions collected whole blood in K2EDTA tubes following their own protocols. For TCRbeta analysis, collaborator samples were shipped as frozen whole blood, as isolated PBMCs, or as DNA extracted from either sample type. With regard to this clone: Its antigen remains unidentified. Base qualities are missing; no much larger clone stands one base away.

The rearranged segments are TRBV4-3 and TRBJ2-6, with TRBD1 perhaps the D gene, on 8 matching bases. The sequenced sample was peripheral blood. The clonotype originates from a human donor in a cohort sampled during active COVID-19. The CDR3 amino acid sequence is: CASSLEQGGTGANVLTF. The sequence in DNA is TGCGCCAGCAGCCTAGAACAGGGGGGGACTGGGGCCAACGTCCTGACTTTC.